The 27 T cell receptor beta chains presented below share a single source sample, sequenced in a study of T-cell reconstitution after alpha-beta-depleted transplantation in children. Researchers prepared the TCRbeta library using unique molecular identifiers, the study reports. Via MiXCR, TCRdb re-called the PCR reads, giving one row per CDR3 protein. The sample lists roughly 76,000 distinct CDR3 sequences; around 9.9% were seen once. The sequenced sample was PBMCs, obtained before TCRalphabeta/CD19-depleted stem cell transplant. The receptors stem from a boy under 18 with acute myeloid leukemia, due to receive a stem cell transplant.

This clonotype was counted at least ten times. V and J are TRBV12-3 or TRBV12-4 and TRBJ2-7, with unresolved D. The CDR3 is 12 residues long. Trimming took 4 bases from V and 2 from J, leaving 6 bases between them. CDR3 in amino acids: CASSSIPYEQYF. For the CDR3, the DNA is TGTGCCAGCAGTTCTATCCCCTACGAGCAGTACTTC.

The J gene is TRBJ2-7, the V gene TRBV11-2; D perhaps matches TRBD2 (5 bases). The germline V and J ends were trimmed by 5 bases and 0 bases, with 8 bases remaining between them. Germline V gene lookup returns CDR1 SGHAT and CDR2 FQNNGV. The CDR3 extends over 13 amino acids. The CDR3 loop is CASSGRDSYEQYV. The CDR3 DNA reads as TGTGCCAGCAGCGGCCGGGACTCCTACGAGCAGTACGTC.

The sample holds many counts of this clonotype. The rearrangement links TRBV15 to TRBJ2-5; D possibly uses TRBD1 or TRBD2 (5 bases each). The CDR3 consists of 14 residues. Germline V gives CDR1 LNHNV, CDR2 YYDKDF (reference sequence). The germline V and J ends were trimmed by 8 bases and 2 bases, with 15 bases remaining between them. CDR3 nucleotide sequence: TGTGCCACCGGACGGGGACCCAAACAAGAGACCCAGTACTTC. It specifies CATGRGPKQETQYF.

This clonotype was detected ten times or more. The chain links TRBV7-9 to TRBJ2-1; TRBD1 or TRBD2 may be the D gene (7 bases each). CDR3 length: 15 amino acids. V lost 0 bases, J lost 8 bases, and 14 bases lay in between. CDR1 is SEHNR, CDR2 FQNEAQ, per germline (reference sequence). The CDR3 loop is CASSLAGGGVDEQFF. The DNA for the CDR3 is TGTGCCAGCAGCTTAGCGGGAGGGGGCGTAGATGAGCAGTTCTTC. Drawing the rest from reference TRBV7-9 and TRBJ2-1, the complete variable domain is DTGVSQNPRHKITKRGQNVTFRCDPISEHNRLYWYRQTLGQGPEFLTYFQNEAQLEKSRLLSDRFSAERPKGSFSTLEIQRTEQGDSAMYLCASSLAGGGVDEQFFGPGTRLTVL.

At least ten counts were recorded for this clonotype. The chain links TRBV7-9 to TRBJ2-5, with 7 bases lining up with TRBD2. This CDR3 is 15 amino acids long. Germline trimming cut 3 bases from V and 0 bases from J; bases unmatched to any gene: 4. CDR1 and CDR2 from the germline V gene are SEHNR and FQNEAQ (reference sequence). CDR3 protein: CASSFPLADQETQYF. As DNA, the CDR3 is TGTGCCAGCAGCTTCCCCCTAGCGGACCAAGAGACCCAGTACTTC. Using reference TRBV7-9 and TRBJ2-5 for the parts outside the CDR3, the full variable domain is DTGVSQNPRHKITKRGQNVTFRCDPISEHNRLYWYRQTLGQGPEFLTYFQNEAQLEKSRLLSDRFSAERPKGSFSTLEIQRTEQGDSAMYLCASSFPLADQETQYFGPGTRLLVL.

This clonotype appeared many times. The genes are TRBV5-5 and TRBJ1-6; TRBD1 agrees at 7 bases. V lost 3 bases and J lost 5; bases outside the gene matches: 5. The CDR3 loop spans 15 amino acids. The germline gives CDR1 SGHKS, CDR2 YYEKEE (reference sequence). The CDR3 region has the DNA TGTGCCAGCAGCTCAGACGGACAGGATAATTCACCCCTCCACTTT. Translation gives CASSSDGQDNSPLHF.

In this sample, this clonotype turned up many times. The V call is TRBV7-9, the J call TRBJ2-5; possibly TRBD2 for D (5 bases). From germline, CDR1 is SEHNR and CDR2 FQNEAQ (reference sequence). This CDR3 region has 12 residues. V gave up 5 bases and J gave up 10 bases, with 14 bases separating them. CDR3 DNA sequence: TGTGCCAGCAGCCCGGACCGGGAAGACCAGTACTTC. It specifies CASSPDREDQYF.

This clonotype came up a few times. V usage is TRBV29-1 and J usage is TRBJ2-7, with TRBD1 identical over 9 bases. This CDR3 has 13 residues. CDR1 is SQVTM and CDR2 is ANQGSEA in the germline V gene. The ends lost 7 bases at V and 3 bases at J; junction bases unmatched: 7. CDR3 in DNA: TGCAGCGCCCGGACAGGGGAGGGCTACGAGCAGTACTTC. Protein product: CSARTGEGYEQYF.

This clonotype was seen ten or more times. The chain employs TRBV3-1 and TRBJ1-1; possible D gene TRBD1, 6 bases. Germline lookup yields CDR1 LGHDT and CDR2 YNNKEL (reference sequence). This CDR3 region has 15 residues. Trimming stripped 6 bases from V and 5 bases from J, with 19 bases between. The CDR3 reads CASSRHQGPGTEAFF. As DNA, the CDR3 is TGTGCCAGCAGTCGACACCAGGGGCCGGGGACTGAAGCTTTCTTT.

This clonotype has ten or more counts. The chain joins TRBV11-2 to TRBJ2-1; no clear D gene. CDR3 length equals 16 residues. V was trimmed by 5 bases and J by 0 bases, leaving 14 bases between them. From germline, CDR1 is SGHAT and CDR2 FQNNGV. The CDR3 bases are TGTGCCAGCAGCCTCCCGAGTCCCCGCTCCTACAATGAGCAGTTCTTC. Protein: CASSLPSPRSYNEQFF. Full variable domain (missing parts from reference TRBV11-2 and TRBJ2-1): EAGVAQSPRYKIIEKRQSVAFWCNPISGHATLYWYQQILGQGPKLLIQFQNNGVVDDSQLPKDRFSAERLKGVDSTLKIQPAKLEDSAVYLCASSLPSPRSYNEQFFGPGTRLTVL.

This clonotype was seen many times. J is TRBJ2-5 and V is TRBV5-1; the D is unclear. V lost 0 bases, J lost 2 bases, and 8 bases lay in between. Germline loops: CDR1 SGHRS, CDR2 YFSETQ. CDR3 length: 14 residues. The CDR3 DNA is TGCGCCAGCAGCTTGGATCTCGGTCAAGAGACCCAGTACTTC. Protein product: CASSLDLGQETQYF.

Many counts were recorded for this clonotype. V gene TRBV20-1 combines with J gene TRBJ2-4, with TRBD2 matching over 8 bases. The CDR3 has 13 residues. Germline trimming cut 4 bases from V and 3 bases from J; bases unmatched to any gene: 2. Germline CDR1 DFQATT, CDR2 SNEGSKA (reference sequence). CDR3 DNA: TGCAGTGCTATTGCGGGGGGCAAAAACATTCAGTACTTC. Its protein product is CSAIAGGKNIQYF.

There are many counts of this clonotype. This rearrangement joins TRBV25-1 to TRBJ1-5; D is perhaps TRBD1 (5 bases). Germline V lookup: CDR1 MGHDK, CDR2 SYGVNS. V lost 5 bases to trimming and J lost 0 bases, with 14 bases between them. This CDR3 comprises 16 residues. The CDR3 sequence: CASSKNGADSNQPQHF. The CDR3 region has the DNA TGTGCCAGCAGTAAGAATGGGGCGGATAGCAATCAGCCCCAGCATTTT.

Ten or more counts support this clonotype. The chain carries TRBV5-1 and TRBJ2-3, with unresolved D. Germline lookup yields CDR1 SGHRS and CDR2 YFSETQ. The CDR3 has 14 amino acids. V dropped 3 bases and J dropped 2 bases, with 10 bases sitting between them. CDR3 sequence (DNA): TGCGCCAGCAGCTGGAAGCCCCTCACAGATACGCAGTATTTT. Protein product: CASSWKPLTDTQYF. Full variable domain (remainder filled in from reference TRBV5-1 and TRBJ2-3): KAGVTQTPRYLIKTRGQQVTLSCSPISGHRSVSWYQQTPGQGLQFLFEYFSETQRNKGNFPGRFSGRQFSNSRSEMNVSTLELGDSALYLCASSWKPLTDTQYFGPGTRLTVL.

In its sample, this clonotype was seen many times. The chain links TRBV20-1 to TRBJ2-7; TRBD2 matches at 13 bases. J lost 4 bases, V lost 6 bases, and 18 bases had no gene match. In germline, CDR1 is DFQATT, CDR2 SNEGSKA (reference sequence). The CDR3 consists of 18 residues. The CDR3 loop is CSAMSIPLAGGPFYEQYF. DNA for the CDR3: TGCAGTGCGATGAGTATCCCACTAGCGGGAGGGCCTTTTTACGAGCAGTACTTC.

This clonotype was seen many times. The chain carries TRBV7-2 and TRBJ2-5; no reliable D call. This CDR3 has 15 amino acids. Deletions cut 0 bases from V and 0 bases from J, with 8 bases between. CDR1 is SGHTA and CDR2 is FQGNSA in the germline V gene. In DNA, the CDR3 is TGTGCCAGCAGCTTAGCTGTGGCTTACCAAGAGACCCAGTACTTC. Its translation is CASSLAVAYQETQYF.

This clonotype was seen many times. The J gene is TRBJ2-3, the V gene TRBV7-2; possible D gene TRBD2, 7 bases. The CDR3 covers 15 residues. Trimming left V 1 base short and J 4 bases short, with 12 bases between. The germline CDR1 and CDR2 sequences are SGHTA and FQGNSA. CDR3 sequence: CASSLGRGASDTQYF. DNA of the CDR3: TGTGCCAGCAGCTTAGGCCGGGGGGCTTCAGATACGCAGTATTTT.

This clonotype was counted many times. The genes are TRBV25-1 and TRBJ1-4; 9 bases are a match to TRBD1. Germline V gene lookup returns CDR1 MGHDK and CDR2 SYGVNS. The CDR3 length is 15 residues. J gave up 8 bases and V 1 base, and 5 bases lay outside the gene matches. CDR3 loop: CASSEWGTGREKLFF. CDR3 coding DNA: TGTGCCAGCAGTGAATGGGGGACAGGGCGGGAAAAACTGTTTTTT. Full variable domain (missing parts from reference TRBV25-1 and TRBJ1-4): EADIYQTPRYLVIGTGKKITLECSQTMGHDKMYWYQQDPGMELHLIHYSYGVNSTEKGDLSSESTVSRIRTEHFPLTLESARPSHTSQYLCASSEWGTGREKLFFGSGTQLSVL.

This clonotype appeared many times. The DNA for the CDR3 is TGTGCCTGGAGATTAACAGGGGGCTCTTCTTCTGGGGCCAACGTCCTGACTTTC. Its translation: CAWRLTGGSSSGANVLTF. J is TRBJ2-6 and V is TRBV30; 9 bases are a match to TRBD1. Trimming cost V 3 bases and J 1 base; bases outside gene matches: 10. Germline-derived CDR1 and CDR2 are GTSNPN and SVGIG (reference sequence). This CDR3 spans 18 amino acids.

The sample holds many counts of this clonotype. CDR3 protein: CASSQVWRSYEQYV. The CDR3 DNA reads as TGCGCCAGCAGCCAGGTCTGGCGGTCCTACGAGCAGTACGTC. The chain employs TRBV4-1 and TRBJ2-7; D gene uncertain. V was trimmed by 3 bases and J by 1 base, leaving 10 bases between them. The CDR3 consists of 14 residues. Per germline, CDR1 MGHRA and CDR2 YSYEKL.

This clonotype was counted many times. The chain is built from TRBV4-1 and TRBJ1-1; no definite D call. V was cut by 0 bases and J by 5 bases, with 13 bases left in between. In germline, CDR1 is MGHRA, CDR2 YSYEKL. This CDR3 comprises 15 residues. The CDR3 DNA is TGCGCCAGCAGCCAAGATCGAGCATCCCGGACTGAAGCTTTCTTT. Its translation: CASSQDRASRTEAFF.

CDR3 sequence (DNA): TGTGCCAGCAGGCCCGCCTTGGGGACTGGGCAGCCCCAGCATTTT. It translates to CASRPALGTGQPQHF. The J gene is TRBJ1-5, the V gene TRBV28, with D maybe TRBD1 (5 bases). The V and J ends lost 6 bases and 7 bases respectively, with 19 bases between them. CDR3 length: 15 residues. CDR1 is MDHEN and CDR2 is SYDVKM in the germline V gene.

This clonotype has at least ten counts. The genes are TRBV19 and TRBJ1-5; tentatively, D is TRBD1 (5 bases). Germline loops: CDR1 LNHDA, CDR2 SQIVND (reference sequence). The CDR3 length is 13 residues. Trimming took off 5 bases at V and 7 bases at J, with 12 bases between the two ends. The CDR3 DNA reads as TGTGCCAGTAGTCGACAGTTTGAGCAGCCCCAGCATTTT. Translated, it gives CASSRQFEQPQHF.

This clonotype was observed at least ten times. In nucleotides, the CDR3 is TGCAGTGCTAGGGAACAGGGGGCGGCCAAAAACATTCAGTACTTC. This encodes CSAREQGAAKNIQYF. The chain recombines TRBV20-1 with TRBJ2-4; 9 bases align to TRBD1. The germline gives CDR1 DFQATT, CDR2 SNEGSKA (reference sequence). The CDR3 has 15 residues. After removal of 3 bases from V and 1 base from J, the junction contained 4 bases not matched to a gene.

This clonotype was recorded at least ten times. The chain links TRBV20-1 to TRBJ2-3; TRBD2 matches at 13 bases. The germline V gene has CDR1 DFQATT and CDR2 SNEGSKA (reference sequence). J lost 0 bases, V lost 5 bases, and 5 bases had no gene match. There are 16 residues in the CDR3. The CDR3 loop reads CSAPRLAGGSTDTQYF. The CDR3 DNA reads TGCAGTGCTCCGCGACTAGCGGGAGGAAGCACAGATACGCAGTATTTT.

This clonotype came up many times. The chain joins TRBV7-4 to TRBJ1-5; 8 bases agree with TRBD1. The V gene's germline CDR1 is SGHVT and CDR2 SQSDAQ. V was pared by 5 bases and J by 3 bases, with 9 bases of the junction left unmatched. The CDR3 is 16 amino acids. CDR3 DNA sequence: TGTGCCAGCAGCCCGGACAGACAGGGGTACAATCAGCCCCAGCATTTT. This gives the protein CASSPDRQGYNQPQHF.

This clonotype was found many times. The V call is TRBV7-2, the J call TRBJ1-5; D is unclear. Germline V CDR1 and CDR2: SGHTA, FQGNSA. This CDR3 comprises 12 residues. V lost 5 bases to trimming and J lost 5 bases, with 7 bases between them. CDR3 amino acids: CASSPSYQPQHF. In nucleotides, the CDR3 is TGTGCCAGCAGCCCGAGCTATCAGCCCCAGCATTTT.